Here is one T cell receptor (beta chain) with its context. No antigen is known for it. One base away there is no much larger clone; base qualities are not given. At diagnosis, peripheral blood, uninvolved tumor-adjacent lung and tumor were collected and stored as a combination of fresh-frozen and FFPE material. For TCR repertoire profiling, the blood samples were analyzed as peripheral blood mononuclear cells. The germline V gene encodes CDR1 LNHDA and CDR2 SQIVND (reference sequence). Counted from cysteine to phenylalanine, this CDR3 has 14 amino acids. Of all the DNA, just the CDR3 is kept, 42 bases in frame from base 1. At the junction V is shortened by 1 base and J by 10 bases, with 15 bases in between. TCR beta CDR3 regions were sequenced from DNA using the immunoSEQ Assay. Processing in the source paper ran as follows. To compute T cell density, TCR beta template counts were normalized to usable DNA, which was estimated by amplifying housekeeping genes. Richness was estimated using the preseqR package, with extrapolation to 400,000 templates for PBMC samples and to 120,000 templates for tissue samples. Clonality was defined as one minus Pielou's evenness. Tissue-enriched TCRs were identified by differential abundance testing using productive amino-acid clonotypes, minimum total count 5 and alpha 0.1. The Jaccard Index and the Morisita Overlap Index were used to quantify repertoire overlap between compartments. GLIPH clustered TCR beta CDR3s with public tetramer-defined viral CDR3s; viral motifs required at least three viral sequences plus V-gene enrichment. TCRdb re-hosts the immuneACCESS table, in-frame sequences only. Its copies lack some clones; in the studies checked, an unresolved V gene accounts for under half of them, and the cause for the rest is not known. The D gene and trimming were derived from the DNA, and the V and J assignments and clone size from that table. The sample table records around 21,000 clones; 85% to 90% of these occur just once. The ten largest clonotypes hold approximately 12% of the sample.

The data originate from a study of T cells in localized non-small cell lung cancer (dated by TCRdb to 2018 to 2020). Study-level background: T cell repertoires of approximately 250 early-stage NSCLC patients were analyzed, with tumors being compared against uninvolved tumor-adjacent lungs. All 220 or so NSCLC patients in the cohort were treatment-naive and had localized lung tumors that were resected. Of the NSCLC patients, around 130 were male and around 99 were female, and the mean age was approximately 66 years. What the study reported, not specific to this receptor: Since the design was exploratory, TCR variables were selected using unadjusted p-values with no false-discovery rate correction. Because multi-region tumor sequencing was not done, intratumor heterogeneity could not be ruled out. Longer overall survival was associated with higher blood T cell density, whereas shorter survival was associated with higher adjacent-lung clonality. Uninvolved tumor-adjacent lung showed the highest T cell clonality, higher than tumor, which suggests more focused antigenic responses in the adjacent lung. A median of 57 of the top 100 tumor clones turned up in the paired uninvolved adjacent lung, and approximately 30 of those clones also ranked among the top 100 of that same adjacent lung.

The clonotype was recovered from a male donor aged 60 or over with stage I lung adenocarcinoma. The specimen comprised peripheral blood, sampled before any cancer treatment. The chain employs TRBV19 and TRBJ2-3, and perhaps TRBD1 as D gene, on 6 matching bases. Here is the DNA: TGTGCCAGTAGTATAGGGACAACAGGGTCCCCGCAGTATTTT. It encodes CASSIGTTGSPQYF.